One T cell receptor beta chain is described in this entry. Its antigen has not been determined. One base away there is no much larger clone; base qualities are not given. Reading the germline V gene gives CDR1 ENHRY and CDR2 SYGVKD. The CDR3 holds 16 amino acids from the cysteine to the phenylalanine. The entry retains the CDR3 DNA only, 48 bases that are in frame from base 1. V loses 3 bases of germline sequence and J loses 3 bases, and the interval between the two ends is 16 bases. What the treatment or condition label conveys for this sample: some 19 received Ad26.COV2.S at low or high dose, single or two shots; several received placebo; per-sample allocation not given. Repertoires of vaccine and placebo recipients were sequenced from samples collected on day 63 after the first injection. In Cohort 1b, 25 or so adults aged 18-55 years were enrolled at a single site in Boston, USA, between 29 July and 7 August 2020. Ad26.COV2.S consisted of a replication-incompetent adenovirus type 26 vector by which a prefusion-stabilized SARS-CoV-2 spike protein from the original Wuhan strain was expressed.

The immunoSEQ Assay was used to sequence TCRbeta CDR3 regions. After extraction, genomic DNA underwent amplification by bias-controlled multiplex PCR, followed by high-throughput sequencing. Per the source publication's procedure: Collapsing and filtering of sequences were performed to quantify the absolute abundance of each unique TCRbeta CDR3 region. T cell fraction was estimated by normalizing TCRbeta template counts to usable DNA, which was measured by amplifying reference genes present in all nucleated cells. Repertoire TCRs were annotated as SARS-CoV-2-specific by exact matching of V gene, CDR3 amino acid sequence and J gene to a known reactive TCR set. MIRA supplied the reference SARS-CoV-2 TCR set, which was filtered for enrichment in COVID-19-positive ImmuneCODE repertoires so that public or cross-reactive TCRs were removed. Drawing on the MIRA antigens, annotated TCRs were analysed further at the level of specific ORF or position within ORF. Breadth was defined as the number of annotated unique rearrangements divided by the total number of unique productive rearrangements, and depth was defined as the summed frequency of the annotated unique rearrangements. Group comparisons of TCR breadth used two-sided Wilcoxon rank-sum tests. TCRdb's version of the immuneACCESS table is confined to in-frame rearrangements and falls short of the full clone set. An unresolved V gene accounts for under half of the shortfall where checked; the remainder is of unknown origin. V, J and clone size are taken as reported in that table, and D and trimming were inferred from the DNA itself. The table for this sample lists hundreds of thousands of clones; over 75% of them were counted only once. The ten largest clones add up to 9% to 15% of the sample.

This sample was taken from a study of Ad26.COV2.S vaccination and SARS-CoV-2 variants (dated by TCRdb to the early 2020s). Regarding the research as a whole: Donors in the vaccine arm were drawn from COV1001, a multicentre, randomized, double-blind, placebo-controlled phase I-IIa trial testing Ad26.COV2.S in healthy adults. The TCR-sequenced set comprised approximately 32 samples: approximately 20 Ad26.COV2.S vaccine recipients, 5 placebo recipients and 8 SARS-CoV-2 convalescent individuals. TCRbeta repertoire sequencing was used to assess the specificity and breadth of SARS-CoV-2-reactive T cell receptors after Ad26.COV2.S vaccination. Trial participants were randomized into five groups of five: low-dose or high-dose Ad26.COV2.S given once or twice, or placebo on both occasions. Blinding of investigators to trial group allocation was maintained during experiments and outcome assessment. Ad26.COV2.S was administered intramuscularly at a dose of 5x10^10 or 1x10^11 viral particles, either as one shot or as two shots given 56 days apart. What the authors observed across the whole study: The study lacked the statistical power to compare responses across vaccine doses or regimens. It was noted by the authors that total T cell responses may have been underestimated by the TCR breadth and depth analyses. Non-spike TCR breadth was comparable between vaccine and placebo recipients, consistent with the vaccine containing only spike. After vaccination, substantial breadth of spike-specific CD8+ and CD4+ T cell responses was reported. Compared with placebo recipients, Ad26.COV2.S recipients showed higher spike-specific TCR breadth (P = 0.0014).

The sample in question was peripheral blood, obtained in a trial of Ad26.COV2.S vaccine versus placebo. The chain employs TRBV10-3 and TRBJ2-3, with TRBD1 perhaps the D gene, on 5 matching bases. This TCR was sampled from a person aged 18-60 years who received the Ad26.COV2.S COVID-19 vaccine or a placebo. Here the CDR3 is given as CAISEPSAGKTDTQYF. The DNA sequence is as follows: TGTGCCATCAGTGAACCGTCGGCAGGGAAGACAGATACGCAGTATTTT.